This T cell receptor beta chain appears in the sequencing data of a study of shared clonotypes between healthy human individuals. Study information: Three plates each covered CD4 naive and memory; CD8 naive two, CD8 memory one.

In the naive CD8 group, cells lacked CD45RO and were positively selected for CCR7, so terminally differentiated effector memory CD45RA+ cells were left out. Turning to this clone: Its antigen is not identified.

V lost 1 base, J lost 4 bases, and 10 bases lay in between. Per germline, CDR1 MGHRA and CDR2 YSYEKL. There are 14 residues in the CDR3. Assay: immunoSEQ multiplex PCR; the TCRdb copy retains only in-frame clones and omits some. The profile shows hundreds of thousands of clones, about 91% of them singletons. General study results and limits: Sample collection involved blood only; tissue repertoires are likely different. The sharing of about 5.3% of naive CD4 clonotypes was seen across a few donors.

Source material: naive CD8+ T cells sorted from blood. The receptor was isolated from a man aged 30 to 39 in good health. V and J are TRBV4-1 and TRBJ2-5; D is unresolved. The CDR3 DNA follows: TGCGCCAGCAGCCAAGTCCGCGTGACAGAGACCCAGTACTTC. It is translated as CASSQVRVTETQYF.